This TCR beta chain was captured in a study of blood T cell repertoires in COVID-19. Study context: The United States, Italy and Spain supplied acute and convalescent COVID-19 samples. PBMCs, B-cell-depleted T cells, or T cells were the source of the cDNA or gDNA that made up the material.

Under the authors' procedure: Estimation of nucleated cell counts relied on the amplification of reference gene primers. Assay: immunoSEQ multiplex PCR; the TCRdb copy retains only in-frame clones and omits some. The DNA gave D and trimming, while V, J and clone size come from that table. This table has around 120,000 clones, around 79% appearing once. Germline CDR1 is KGHDR and CDR2 is SFDVKD. Trimming took 3 bases from V and 4 from J; bases not matched to a gene: 8. The CDR3 has 16 amino acids. Material for sequencing was peripheral blood. This clonotype originated in a man between 65 and 85 years old with active or convalescent COVID-19. The J gene is TRBJ2-4, the V gene TRBV24-1, with 7 positions matching TRBD1. The CDR3 reads CATSDGAQGDKNIQYF. CDR3 sequence (DNA): TGTGCCACCAGTGATGGCGCTCAGGGGGATAAAAACATTCAGTACTTC.